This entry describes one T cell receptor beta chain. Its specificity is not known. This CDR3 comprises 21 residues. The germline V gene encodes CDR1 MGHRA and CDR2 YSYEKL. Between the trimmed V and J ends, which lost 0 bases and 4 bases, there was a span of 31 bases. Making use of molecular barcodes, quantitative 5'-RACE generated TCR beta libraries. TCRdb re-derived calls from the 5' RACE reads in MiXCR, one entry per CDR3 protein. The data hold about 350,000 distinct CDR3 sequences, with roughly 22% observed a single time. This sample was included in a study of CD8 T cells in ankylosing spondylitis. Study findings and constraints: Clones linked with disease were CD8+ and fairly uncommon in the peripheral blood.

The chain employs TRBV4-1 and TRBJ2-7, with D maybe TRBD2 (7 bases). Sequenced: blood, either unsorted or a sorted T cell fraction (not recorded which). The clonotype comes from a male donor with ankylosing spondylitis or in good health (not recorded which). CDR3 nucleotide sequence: TGCGCCAGCAGCCAAGAAGGCTTTGGGGGGGGCTCCCCGGCGCGTTGGTACGAGCAGTACTTC. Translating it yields CASSQEGFGGGSPARWYEQYF.